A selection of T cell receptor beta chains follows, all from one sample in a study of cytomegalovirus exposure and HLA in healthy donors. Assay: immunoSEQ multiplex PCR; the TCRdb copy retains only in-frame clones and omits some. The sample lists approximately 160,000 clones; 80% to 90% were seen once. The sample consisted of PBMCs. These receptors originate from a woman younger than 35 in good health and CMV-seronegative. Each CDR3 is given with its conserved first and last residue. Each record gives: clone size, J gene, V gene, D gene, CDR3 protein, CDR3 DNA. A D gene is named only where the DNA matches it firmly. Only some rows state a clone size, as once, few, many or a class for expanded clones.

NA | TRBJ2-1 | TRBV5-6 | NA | CASSFGSGGWSGEQFF | TGTGCCAGCAGCTTCGGGAGTGGGGGGTGGAGCGGTGAGCAGTTCTTC
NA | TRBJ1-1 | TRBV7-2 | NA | CASSLVEHQGTEAFF | TGTGCCAGCAGCTTAGTAGAGCACCAGGGGACTGAAGCTTTCTTT
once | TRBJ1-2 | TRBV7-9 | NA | CASSLGTAYGYTF | TGTGCCAGCAGCTTAGGGACAGCCTATGGCTACACCTTC
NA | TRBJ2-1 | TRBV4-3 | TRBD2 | CASSQDLWREGSYEQFF | TGCGCCAGCAGCCAAGATCTATGGCGGGAGGGTTCTTACGAGCAGTTCTTC
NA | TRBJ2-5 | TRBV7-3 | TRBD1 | CASTRGPGETQYF | TGTGCCAGCACCAGGGGGCCTGGAGAGACCCAGTACTTC
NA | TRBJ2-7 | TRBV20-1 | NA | CSASTAYEQYF | TGCAGTGCATCGACAGCCTACGAGCAGTACTTC
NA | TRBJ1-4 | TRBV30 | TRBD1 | CAWTPWSRQGNEKLFF | TGTGCCTGGACCCCCTGGTCCCGACAGGGAAATGAAAAACTGTTTTTT
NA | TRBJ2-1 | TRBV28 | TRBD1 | CASSSNRGRDEQFF | TGTGCCAGCAGTTCCAACAGGGGGCGGGATGAGCAGTTCTTC
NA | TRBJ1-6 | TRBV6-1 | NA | CASRLGVFDLHF | TGTGCCAGCAGACTCGGGGTTTTCGACCTCCACTTT
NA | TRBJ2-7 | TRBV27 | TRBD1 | CASSSPGTGYYEQYF | TGTGCCAGCAGTTCCCCCGGGACAGGGTACTACGAGCAGTACTTC
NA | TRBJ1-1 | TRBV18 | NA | CASSLYKNTEAFF | TGTGCCAGCTCACTGTACAAGAACACTGAAGCTTTCTTT
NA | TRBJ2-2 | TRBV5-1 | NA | CASSSRSGALATGELFF | TGCGCCAGCAGCTCACGGAGCGGAGCCCTTGCCACCGGGGAGCTGTTTTTT
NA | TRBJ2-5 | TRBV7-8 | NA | CASSSRRGAKAETQYF | TGTGCCAGCAGCTCCCGACGGGGGGCGAAAGCAGAGACCCAGTACTTC
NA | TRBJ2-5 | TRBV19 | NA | CASSLRGAETQYF | TGTGCCAGTAGCCTCCGGGGGGCTGAGACCCAGTACTTC
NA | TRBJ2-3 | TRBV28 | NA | CASSSLRDTQYF | TGTGCCAGCAGTTCCCTAAGAGATACGCAGTATTTT
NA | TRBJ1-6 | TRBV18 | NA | CASSPPTYNSPLHF | TGTGCCAGCTCACCACCCACTTATAATTCACCCCTCCACTTT
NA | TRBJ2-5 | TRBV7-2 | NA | CASSPGAQETQYF | TGTGCCAGCAGCCCTGGGGCCCAAGAGACCCAGTACTTC
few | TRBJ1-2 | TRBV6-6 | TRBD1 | CASTSTGARAYGYTF | TGTGCCAGCACCTCGACAGGGGCCAGGGCCTATGGCTACACCTTC
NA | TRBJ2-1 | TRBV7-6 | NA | CASSSPGNNEQFF | TGTGCCAGCAGCTCTCCAGGAAACAATGAGCAGTTCTTC
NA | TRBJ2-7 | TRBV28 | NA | CASSYRVGEQYF | TGTGCCAGCAGTTACAGGGTGGGCGAGCAGTACTTC
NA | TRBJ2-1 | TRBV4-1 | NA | CASSHLAVEQFF | TGCGCCAGCAGCCACTTAGCGGTTGAGCAGTTCTTC
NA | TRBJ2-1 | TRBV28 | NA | CASSLGGVSYNEQFF | TGTGCCAGCAGCTTAGGGGGGGTGTCCTACAATGAGCAGTTCTTC
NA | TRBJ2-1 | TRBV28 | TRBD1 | CASRTHRGRGDEQFF | TGTGCCAGCAGGACACACAGGGGAAGAGGGGATGAGCAGTTCTTC
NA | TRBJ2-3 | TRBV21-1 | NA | CASSKVPSDTDTQYF | TGTGCCAGCAGCAAAGTACCTAGCGACACAGATACGCAGTATTTT
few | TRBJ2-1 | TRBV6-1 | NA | CASSELWRGVYNEQFF | TGTGCCAGCAGTGAATTATGGCGGGGCGTTTACAATGAGCAGTTCTTC
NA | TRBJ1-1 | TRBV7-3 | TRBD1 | CASSLIPGTARGDTEAFF | TGTGCCAGCAGCTTAATACCTGGGACAGCCCGAGGGGACACTGAAGCTTTCTTT
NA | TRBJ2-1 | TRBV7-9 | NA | CASSPRETESNEQFF | TGTGCCAGCAGCCCCCGTGAGACAGAATCCAATGAGCAGTTCTTC
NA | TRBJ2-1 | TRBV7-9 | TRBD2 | CASSLAFGLAGGNEQFF | TGTGCCAGCAGCTTAGCGTTCGGGCTAGCGGGAGGCAATGAGCAGTTCTTC
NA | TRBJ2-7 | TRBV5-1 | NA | CASSLAGGTYEQYF | TGCGCCAGCAGCTTGGCAGGCGGGACCTACGAGCAGTACTTC
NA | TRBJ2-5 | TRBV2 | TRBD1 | CASSPGQANQETQYF | TGTGCCAGCAGTCCGGGACAGGCCAACCAAGAGACCCAGTACTTC
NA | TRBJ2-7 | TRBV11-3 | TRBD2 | CASSFGGLAGPIYEQYF | TGTGCCAGCAGCTTTGGGGGGCTAGCGGGACCCATTTACGAGCAGTACTTC
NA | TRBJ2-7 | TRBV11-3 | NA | CASSRDSSEQYF | TGTGCCAGCAGCCGGGACTCCTCCGAGCAGTACTTC
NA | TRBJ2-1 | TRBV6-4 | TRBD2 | CASSDSPGTSNEQFF | TGTGCCAGCAGTGACTCTCCCGGGACTAGCAATGAGCAGTTCTTC
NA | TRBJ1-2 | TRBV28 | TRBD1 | CGRTRGADGYTF | TGTGGGCGGACCAGGGGGGCGGATGGCTACACCTTC
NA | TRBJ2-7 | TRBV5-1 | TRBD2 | CASSLGGGHSYEQYF | TGCGCCAGCAGCCTAGGCGGGGGGCACTCGTACGAGCAGTACTTC
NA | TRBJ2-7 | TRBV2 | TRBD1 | CASSENDRGLYEQYF | TGTGCCAGCAGTGAGAACGACAGGGGGCTATACGAGCAGTACTTC
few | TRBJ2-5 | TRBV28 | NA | CASSYSGTQRRETQYF | TGTGCCAGCAGTTACTCCGGGACTCAAAGGCGAGAGACCCAGTACTTC
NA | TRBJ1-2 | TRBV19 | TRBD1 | CASSIDRAYGYTF | TGTGCCAGTAGTATCGACAGGGCCTATGGCTACACCTTC
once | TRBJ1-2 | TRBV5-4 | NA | CASSLPGTNRGYGYTF | TGTGCCAGCAGCTTGCCGGGTACTAACCGGGGCTATGGCTACACCTTC
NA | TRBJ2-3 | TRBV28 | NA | CASSLFVLATTDTQYF | TGTGCCAGCAGTTTATTCGTCTTAGCGACGACAGATACGCAGTATTTT
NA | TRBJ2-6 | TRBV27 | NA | CASRWSGANVLTF | TGTGCCAGCCGGTGGTCTGGGGCCAACGTCCTGACTTTC
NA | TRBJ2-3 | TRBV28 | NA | CASSLGSRGTDTQYF | TGTGCCAGCAGCCTCGGGAGTAGGGGCACAGATACGCAGTATTTT
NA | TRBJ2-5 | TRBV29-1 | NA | CSVERRDPSETQYF | TGCAGCGTTGAGAGGCGGGACCCGTCGGAGACCCAGTACTTC
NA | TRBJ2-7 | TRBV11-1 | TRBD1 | CASSLEEGQDYEQYF | TGTGCCAGCAGCTTAGAAGAGGGACAGGACTACGAGCAGTACTTC
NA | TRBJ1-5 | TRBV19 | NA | CASSGQNQPQHF | TGTGCCAGTAGTGGACAGAATCAGCCCCAGCATTTT
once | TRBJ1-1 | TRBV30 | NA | CAWLQVNTEAFF | TGTGCCTGGTTACAGGTGAACACTGAAGCTTTCTTT
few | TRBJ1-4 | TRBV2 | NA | CASKTGGPDEKLFF | TGTGCCAGCAAAACGGGGGGGCCGGATGAAAAACTGTTTTTT
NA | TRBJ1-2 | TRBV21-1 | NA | CASEGWDRGQRYTF | TGTGCCAGCGAAGGATGGGACAGGGGACAGCGCTACACCTTC
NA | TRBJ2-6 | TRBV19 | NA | CASSIRDRANVLTF | TGTGCCAGTAGTATCAGGGATCGGGCCAACGTCCTGACTTTC